A selection of T cell receptor beta chains follows, all from one sample in a study of T-cell reconstitution after alpha-beta-depleted transplantation in children. TCRdb analysed the PCR reads with MiXCR anew, one entry per CDR3 protein. In the table there are 610,000 or so distinct CDR3 sequences, around 27% of which are singletons. Source: PBMCs, taken before TCRalphabeta/CD19-depleted stem cell transplant. Receptors originate from a boy under two years old with Wiskott-Aldrich syndrome, due to receive a stem cell transplant. CDR3s include the opening cysteine and the closing phenylalanine or tryptophan. Each record gives: V gene, CDR3 length, J gene, D gene, clone size, CDR3 protein, CDR3 DNA. D genes are given only for firm matches. Clone size is shown for a subset of rows, as once, few, many or a class of expanded clone.

V gene: TRBV5-1; CDR3 length: 13; J gene: TRBJ2-7; D gene: -; clone size: -; CDR3 protein: CASSFVGTYEQYF; CDR3 DNA: TGCGCCAGCAGCTTCGTAGGGACGTACGAGCAGTACTTC
V gene: TRBV10-3; CDR3 length: 15; J gene: TRBJ2-5; D gene: TRBD1; clone size: -; CDR3 protein: CAIRKEDRGRETQYF; CDR3 DNA: TGTGCCATCAGGAAAGAGGACAGGGGGCGGGAGACCCAGTACTTC
V gene: TRBV3-1; CDR3 length: 16; J gene: TRBJ2-4; D gene: TRBD1; clone size: -; CDR3 protein: CASSQPGQGMGNIQYF; CDR3 DNA: TGTGCCAGCAGCCAACCGGGACAGGGAATGGGAAACATTCAGTACTTC
V gene: TRBV7-7; CDR3 length: 17; J gene: TRBJ2-3; D gene: TRBD2; clone size: -; CDR3 protein: CASSPTRLAGATDTQYF; CDR3 DNA: TGTGCCAGCAGCCCTACCCGACTAGCGGGAGCCACAGATACGCAGTATTTT
V gene: TRBV18; CDR3 length: 15; J gene: TRBJ1-1; D gene: -; clone size: few; CDR3 protein: CASSPLGGQNTEAFF; CDR3 DNA: TGTGCCAGCTCACCTCTGGGGGGGCAGAACACTGAAGCTTTCTTT
V gene: TRBV9; CDR3 length: 13; J gene: TRBJ2-7; D gene: -; clone size: -; CDR3 protein: CASSATLLGEQYF; CDR3 DNA: TGTGCCAGCAGCGCAACGTTATTAGGGGAACAGTACTTC
V gene: TRBV6-5; CDR3 length: 15; J gene: TRBJ2-7; D gene: -; clone size: few; CDR3 protein: CASSYDAGPGAEQYF; CDR3 DNA: TGTGCCAGCAGTTACGATGCGGGTCCCGGGGCCGAGCAGTACTTC
V gene: TRBV20-1; CDR3 length: 17; J gene: TRBJ2-1; D gene: TRBD2; clone size: -; CDR3 protein: CSASMLAGVLGGGEQFF; CDR3 DNA: TGCAGTGCTAGCATGCTAGCGGGGGTCTTGGGCGGCGGTGAGCAGTTCTTC
V gene: TRBV28; CDR3 length: 12; J gene: TRBJ2-7; D gene: -; clone size: few; CDR3 protein: CASSWGPYEQYF; CDR3 DNA: TGTGCCAGCAGTTGGGGTCCCTACGAGCAGTACTTC
V gene: TRBV15; CDR3 length: 14; J gene: TRBJ2-2; D gene: -; clone size: few; CDR3 protein: CATSRNPWGGELFF; CDR3 DNA: TGTGCCACCAGCAGAAATCCCTGGGGCGGGGAGCTGTTTTTT
V gene: TRBV29-1; CDR3 length: 13; J gene: TRBJ2-1; D gene: -; clone size: -; CDR3 protein: CSVGRLLNNEQFF; CDR3 DNA: TGCAGCGTTGGGCGGCTACTAAACAATGAGCAGTTCTTC
V gene: TRBV5-1; CDR3 length: 16; J gene: TRBJ2-7; D gene: TRBD2; clone size: -; CDR3 protein: CASSPFSGSASYEQYF; CDR3 DNA: TGCGCCAGCAGCCCTTTTAGCGGGAGCGCCTCCTACGAGCAGTACTTC
V gene: TRBV20-1; CDR3 length: 14; J gene: TRBJ1-6; D gene: TRBD1; clone size: few; CDR3 protein: CSARPGTGNSPLHF; CDR3 DNA: TGCAGTGCTAGACCGGGGACAGGGAATTCACCCCTCCACTTT